Below, 10 T cell receptor beta chains from the same sample are listed, as sequenced in a study of shared clonotypes between healthy human individuals. Clones were sequenced by immunoSEQ multiplex PCR, and TCRdb holds only the in-frame ones, with some missing. This table holds about 680,000 clones, about 80% found once. The specimen sequenced was memory CD4+ T cells sorted from blood. Subset in this sample: CD45RA-negative fraction. These receptors were obtained from a woman aged 25-40 years in good health.

This chain connects TRBV27 to TRBJ2-7; 8 bases fit TRBD2. CDR1 is MNHEY, CDR2 SMNVEV, per germline (reference sequence). V lost 4 bases to trimming and J lost 1 base; unmatched junction nucleotides: 9. The CDR3 totals 16 residues. In DNA, the CDR3 is TGTGCCAGCAGTTCTGACGGACTAGCTGGGTCCTACGAGCAGTACTTC. Its protein product is CASSSDGLAGSYEQYF.

V usage is TRBV5-1 and J usage is TRBJ2-2; D might be TRBD1 (6 bases). V lost 7 bases to trimming and J lost 5 bases, with 15 bases between them. The CDR3 spans 14 residues. Germline lookup yields CDR1 SGHRS and CDR2 YFSETQ. CDR3 protein: CASHQGSDTGELFF. The CDR3 nucleotides are TGCGCCAGCCATCAGGGGAGTGATACCGGGGAGCTGTTTTTT.

This clone was seen only a few times. Other DNA sequences within the sample encode an identical CDR3. The chain carries TRBV18 and TRBJ2-3, with TRBD1 matching over 7 bases. Germline assignment: CDR1 KGHSH and CDR2 LQKENI. Trimming took 3 bases from V and 4 from J; bases not matched to a gene: 1. The CDR3 covers 13 residues. CDR3 in amino acids: CASSPQGADTQYF. The CDR3 DNA reads TGTGCCAGCTCACCTCAGGGGGCAGATACGCAGTATTTT.

The chain couples TRBV2 to TRBJ2-3, with TRBD2 as a possible D gene (5 bases). The CDR3 runs 15 residues. Germline V gene data show CDR1 as SNHLY and CDR2 as FYNNEI. V was shortened by 1 base and J by 0 bases, with 8 bases between the two germline ends. CDR3 in DNA: TGTGCCAGCAGTGAAGATGGCGGGAGCACAGATACGCAGTATTTT. Its translation is CASSEDGGSTDTQYF.

The chain employs TRBV19 and TRBJ2-5; TRBD2 matches 9 bases. CDR1 and CDR2 from the germline V gene are LNHDA and SQIVND (reference sequence). There are 14 residues in the CDR3. Trimming took 6 bases from V and 5 from J; bases not matched to a gene: 7. DNA of the CDR3: TGTGCCAGTAGCCGGCGGGAGGGGCTGGAGACCCAGTACTTC. It specifies CASSRREGLETQYF.

The chain recombines TRBV5-1 with TRBJ1-2; perhaps TRBD1 as D (6 bases). Germline lookup yields CDR1 SGHRS and CDR2 YFSETQ. Between the trimmed V and J ends, which lost 4 bases and 5 bases, there was a span of 12 bases. The CDR3 length is 13 residues. The CDR3 here is CASSDRTDYGYTF. In DNA, the CDR3 is TGCGCCAGCAGCGACAGGACAGATTATGGCTACACCTTC. Using reference TRBV5-1 and TRBJ1-2 for the parts outside the CDR3, the full variable domain is KAGVTQTPRYLIKTRGQQVTLSCSPISGHRSVSWYQQTPGQGLQFLFEYFSETQRNKGNFPGRFSGRQFSNSRSEMNVSTLELGDSALYLCASSDRTDYGYTFGSGTRLTVV.

The chain employs TRBV5-1 and TRBJ2-2, with a possible D match to TRBD1 (6 bases). V shed 4 bases and J shed 2 bases, with 15 bases lying between them. There are 16 residues in the CDR3. Germline V gives CDR1 SGHRS, CDR2 YFSETQ. This CDR3 reads CASSAGRTENTGELFF. In nucleotides, the CDR3 is TGCGCCAGCAGCGCTGGTCGGACAGAAAACACCGGGGAGCTGTTTTTT.

This CDR3 is CASRRQGVGTDTQYF. The CDR3 DNA sequence: TGTGCCAGCAGAAGACAGGGGGTTGGCACAGATACGCAGTATTTT. The chain has TRBV11-2 and TRBJ2-3; 9 nucleotides align to TRBD1. V was clipped by 6 bases and J by 1 base; unmatched bases: 5. CDR1 and CDR2 from the germline V gene are SGHAT and FQNNGV. The CDR3 runs 15 residues.

The chain combines TRBV5-1 with TRBJ2-3; D not certain. The CDR3 runs 13 residues. Germline V lookup: CDR1 SGHRS, CDR2 YFSETQ. Between the trimmed V and J ends, which lost 1 base and 2 bases, there was a span of 5 bases. DNA for the CDR3: TGCGCCAGCAGCTTGTCACCCACAGATACGCAGTATTTT. Translation gives CASSLSPTDTQYF.

The chain links TRBV21-1 to TRBJ2-7; the tabulated D call, TRBD2, remains unverified against the DNA. TRBV21-1 is annotated as a pseudogene. The CDR3 is made up of 15 amino acids. In DNA form, the CDR3 reads TGTGCCAGCAGCAAAGTCCCCGGTCTCTCCTACGAGCAGTACTTC. Translation: CASSKVPGLSYEQYF.